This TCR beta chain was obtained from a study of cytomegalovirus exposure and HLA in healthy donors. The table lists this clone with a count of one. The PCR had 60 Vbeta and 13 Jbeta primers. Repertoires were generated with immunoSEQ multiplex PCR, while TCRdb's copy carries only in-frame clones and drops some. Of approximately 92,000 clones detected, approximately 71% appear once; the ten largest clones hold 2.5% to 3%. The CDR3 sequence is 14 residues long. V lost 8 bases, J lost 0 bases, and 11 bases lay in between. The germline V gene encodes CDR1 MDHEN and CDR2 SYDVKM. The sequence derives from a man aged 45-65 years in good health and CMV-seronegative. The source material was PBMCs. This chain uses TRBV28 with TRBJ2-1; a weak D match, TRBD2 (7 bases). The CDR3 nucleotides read TGTGCCAGCCGGGGGGCAGGCTCCTACAATGAGCAGTTCTTC. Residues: CASRGAGSYNEQFF.